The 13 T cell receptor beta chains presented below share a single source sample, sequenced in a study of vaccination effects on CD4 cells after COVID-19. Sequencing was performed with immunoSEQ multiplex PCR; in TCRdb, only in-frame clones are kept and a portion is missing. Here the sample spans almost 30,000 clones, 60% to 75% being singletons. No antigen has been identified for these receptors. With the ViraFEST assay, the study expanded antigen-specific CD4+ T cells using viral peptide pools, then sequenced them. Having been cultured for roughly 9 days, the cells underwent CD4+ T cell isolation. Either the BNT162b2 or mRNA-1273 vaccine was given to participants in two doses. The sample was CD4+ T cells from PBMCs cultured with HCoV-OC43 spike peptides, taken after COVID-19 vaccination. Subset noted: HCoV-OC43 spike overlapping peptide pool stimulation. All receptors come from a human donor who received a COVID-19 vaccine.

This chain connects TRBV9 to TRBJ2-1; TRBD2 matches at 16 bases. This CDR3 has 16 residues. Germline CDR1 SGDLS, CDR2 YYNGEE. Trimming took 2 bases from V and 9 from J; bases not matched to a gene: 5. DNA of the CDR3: TGTGCCAGCAGCGTGGGACTAGCGGGGGGGCCGGGTGAGCAGTTCTTC. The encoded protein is CASSVGLAGGPGEQFF. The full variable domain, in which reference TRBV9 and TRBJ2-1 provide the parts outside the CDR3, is DSGVTQTPKHLITATGQRVTLRCSPRSGDLSVYWYQQSLDQGLQFLIQYYNGEERAKGNILERFSAQQFPDLHSELNLSSLELGDSALYFCASSVGLAGGPGEQFFGPGTRLTVL.

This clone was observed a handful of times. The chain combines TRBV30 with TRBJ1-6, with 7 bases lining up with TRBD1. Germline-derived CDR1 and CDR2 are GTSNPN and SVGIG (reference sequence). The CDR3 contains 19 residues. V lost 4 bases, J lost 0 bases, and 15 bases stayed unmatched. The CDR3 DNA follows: TGTGCCTGGACACCTACCGGGACAGCGTCTCTCTCCTATAATTCACCCCTCCACTTT. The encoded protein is CAWTPTGTASLSYNSPLHF.

The DNA for the CDR3 is TGTGCCACTAGGACAGGAACCGGGGAGCTGTTTTTT. This translates into CATRTGTGELFF. The rearrangement links TRBV19 to TRBJ2-2; 7 nucleotides line up with TRBD1. Germline V CDR1 and CDR2: LNHDA, SQIVND (reference sequence). The CDR3 consists of 12 residues. Trimming cost V 10 bases and J 5 bases; bases outside gene matches: 4.

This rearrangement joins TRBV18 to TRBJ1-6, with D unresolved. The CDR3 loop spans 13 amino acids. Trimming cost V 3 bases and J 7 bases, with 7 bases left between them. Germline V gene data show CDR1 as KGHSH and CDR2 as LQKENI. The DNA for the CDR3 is TGTGCCAGCTCACCGGCACAGAATTCACCCCTCCACTTT. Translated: CASSPAQNSPLHF.

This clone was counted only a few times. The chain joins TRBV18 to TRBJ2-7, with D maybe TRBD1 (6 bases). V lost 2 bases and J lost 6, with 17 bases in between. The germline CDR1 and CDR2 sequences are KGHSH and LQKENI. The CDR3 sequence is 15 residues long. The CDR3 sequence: CASSPITGSEVEQYF. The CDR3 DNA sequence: TGTGCCAGCTCACCAATTACAGGGTCGGAGGTCGAGCAGTACTTC.

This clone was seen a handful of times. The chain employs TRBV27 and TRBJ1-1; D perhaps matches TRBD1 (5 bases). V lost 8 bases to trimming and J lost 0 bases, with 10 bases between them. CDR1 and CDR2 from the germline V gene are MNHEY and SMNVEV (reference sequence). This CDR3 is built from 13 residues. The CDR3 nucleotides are TGTGCCAGCTCCGGGGGAATGAACACTGAAGCTTTCTTT. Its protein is CASSGGMNTEAFF.

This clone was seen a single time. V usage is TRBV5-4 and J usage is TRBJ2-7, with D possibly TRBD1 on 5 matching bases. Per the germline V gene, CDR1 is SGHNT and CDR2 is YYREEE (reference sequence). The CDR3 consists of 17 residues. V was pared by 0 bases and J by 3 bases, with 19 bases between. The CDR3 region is CASSLGSGGGQDYEQYF. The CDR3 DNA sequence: TGTGCCAGCAGCTTGGGCTCGGGTGGCGGACAAGACTACGAGCAGTACTTC.

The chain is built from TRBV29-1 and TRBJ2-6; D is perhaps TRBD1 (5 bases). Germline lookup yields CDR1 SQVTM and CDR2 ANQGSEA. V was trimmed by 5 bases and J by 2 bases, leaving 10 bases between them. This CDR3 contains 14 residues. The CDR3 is CSVRGFAGANVLTF. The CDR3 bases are TGCAGCGTTAGGGGATTCGCTGGGGCCAACGTCCTGACTTTC.

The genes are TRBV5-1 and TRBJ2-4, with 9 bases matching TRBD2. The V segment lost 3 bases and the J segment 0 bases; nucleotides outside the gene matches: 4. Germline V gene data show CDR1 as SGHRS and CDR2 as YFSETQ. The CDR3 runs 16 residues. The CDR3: CASSWTSEIAKNIQYF. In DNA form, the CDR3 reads TGCGCCAGCAGCTGGACTAGCGAAATAGCCAAAAACATTCAGTACTTC. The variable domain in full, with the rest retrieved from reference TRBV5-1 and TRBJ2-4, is KAGVTQTPRYLIKTRGQQVTLSCSPISGHRSVSWYQQTPGQGLQFLFEYFSETQRNKGNFPGRFSGRQFSNSRSEMNVSTLELGDSALYLCASSWTSEIAKNIQYFGAGTRLSVL.

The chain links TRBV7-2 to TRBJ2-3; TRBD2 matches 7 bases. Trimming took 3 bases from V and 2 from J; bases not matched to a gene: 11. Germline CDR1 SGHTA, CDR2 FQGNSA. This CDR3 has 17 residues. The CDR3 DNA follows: TGTGCCAGCAGCTTCCCCTTGCGAGCGGGAAACACAGATACGCAGTATTTT. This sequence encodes CASSFPLRAGNTDTQYF.

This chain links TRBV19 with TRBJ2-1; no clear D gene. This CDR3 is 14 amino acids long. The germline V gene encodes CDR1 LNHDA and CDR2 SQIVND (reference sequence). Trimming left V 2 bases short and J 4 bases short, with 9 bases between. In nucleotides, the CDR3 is TGTGCCAGTAGTATAAACGTCGGGTACAATGAGCAGTTCTTC. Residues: CASSINVGYNEQFF.

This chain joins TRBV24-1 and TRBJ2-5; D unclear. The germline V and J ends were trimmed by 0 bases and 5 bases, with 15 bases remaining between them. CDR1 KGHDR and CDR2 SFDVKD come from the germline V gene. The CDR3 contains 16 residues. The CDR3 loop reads CATSDLRHRTKETQYF. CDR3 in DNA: TGTGCCACCAGTGATTTGCGTCATCGAACTAAGGAGACCCAGTACTTC.

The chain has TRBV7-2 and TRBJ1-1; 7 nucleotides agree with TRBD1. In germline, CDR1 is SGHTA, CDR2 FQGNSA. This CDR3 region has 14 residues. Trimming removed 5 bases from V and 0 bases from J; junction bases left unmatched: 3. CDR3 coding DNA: TGTGCCAGCAGCCGTCAGGGGGTGAACACTGAAGCTTTCTTT. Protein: CASSRQGVNTEAFF.